This TCR beta chain originates from a study of T-cell reconstitution after alpha-beta-depleted transplantation in children (dated by TCRdb to the mid-2010s). Study-wide context: T-cell immune reconstitution after TCRalphabeta/CD19-depleted allogeneic hematopoietic cell transplantation in children was quantitatively tracked in the study by means of TCR repertoire profiling.

The research as a whole found: The frequencies of hyperexpanded clones fell over the following months, and after one year, T-cell counts and TCRbeta diversity were mostly attributed to newly produced T cells. In some patients, high TCRbeta diversity at day 60 was attributed to recipient T cells and intrathymic progenitors that had survived conditioning. The apparently early recovery of alphabetaT-cell counts about two months after transplant reportedly depended on only several hundred rapidly expanded clones that came from non-depleted graft cells.

V loses 4 bases at its end and J loses 0 bases; junction bases beyond the gene matches: 7. Per the germline V gene, MGHRA is the CDR1 and YSYEKL is the CDR2. From the cysteine up to the phenylalanine, the CDR3 has a length of 17 residues. The DNA shown is the 51-base CDR3, in frame from base 1. This clonotype has only a few counts. This clone's antigen is unknown. Base qualities are not at hand, and no much larger clone is one base apart. Library creation used PCR. Sequenced on an Illumina HiSeq 2500. TCR library preparation used molecular barcoding, with unique molecular identifiers applied to normalize quantification of the TCRbeta repertoire. Using fastp trimming at Q25 and MiXCR clonotype assembly, TCRdb reanalyzed the public sequencing data and kept in-frame beta chains. Every CDR3 protein is listed once, alongside the most common genes and DNA of its rows. The sample yields hundreds of thousands of distinct CDR3 sequences; 13% were counted once. The biggest ten clones account for 0.79% of the sample.

The intended sense of this specimen's treatment or condition label: allogeneic hematopoietic cell transplantation with graft depleted of TCRalphabeta T cells and CD19 B cells. The children who served as transplant recipients had been given grafts of TCRalphabeta/CD19-depleted allogeneic hematopoietic cells. Here the sequenced sample was PBMCs, taken before TCRalphabeta/CD19-depleted stem cell transplant. The TCR originated in a girl aged 2 to 9 with congenital amegakaryocytic thrombocytopenia, due to receive a stem cell transplant. Here the chain combines TRBV4-1 and TRBJ2-3, with 10 central nucleotides matching TRBD2. The nucleotides read TGCGCCAGCAGCCCAGCCGGGACTAGCGTAAGCACAGATACGCAGTATTTT. This is translated as CASSPAGTSVSTDTQYF.